This T cell receptor (beta chain) came from a study of blood T cell repertoires in COVID-19. With 6 bases removed from V and 2 bases from J, the gap between germline ends came to 10 bases. Looked up from germline, CDR1 is LGHNA and CDR2 is YSLEER. The CDR3 consists of 14 residues. Participants spanned ages 18 to 89 years and resided in 20 to 30 US areas. Participants were placed into cohorts based on the clinical history they reported. People in the exposed group encountered a COVID-19 case within 2 weeks before entering the study. Profiling relied on immunoSEQ multiplex PCR, and the TCRdb table lists in-frame clones only, not all of them. The data hold 120,000 to 150,000 clones, with roughly four fifths observed a single time.

This chain connects TRBV4-3 to TRBJ2-2; possible D gene TRBD1, 6 bases. This receptor was identified in a young woman who had been exposed to COVID-19. Specimen: PBMCs or T cells enriched from blood (not recorded which). The CDR3 DNA is TGCGCCAGCAGTCAGGGGCCCAACACCGGGGAGCTGTTTTTT. Residues: CASSQGPNTGELFF.